This T cell receptor (beta chain) was retrieved from a study of cytotoxic CD8 clonotypes in ibrutinib-treated CLL. Turning to the study itself: A median 12 months of treatment, range 6 to 36, preceded the collection of response samples. The sample average was about 270,000 productive templates and approximately 94,000 productive rearrangements. Study-wide points: Clonality showed a rise at ibrutinib response that reversed toward baseline at progression.

About this clone: Its matching antigen is unknown.

Germline V gene sequence: CDR1 KGHSH, CDR2 LQKENI. The junction had 4 bases not matched to a gene; V was cut back by 6 bases and J by 4 bases. The CDR3 is 14 residues long. Some clones are missing from TCRdb's copy, which holds only in-frame ones; the method was immunoSEQ multiplex PCR. The data show under 200,000 clones, roughly four fifths seen once. Specimen: PBMCs, collected after 24 months of ibrutinib treatment. The sequence was obtained from a human donor with chronic lymphocytic leukemia. The rearrangement joins TRBV18 to TRBJ1-3, with 9 bases aligning to TRBD1. CDR3 in DNA: TGTGCCAGCTCCCTTGGACAGGGGGGAAACACCATATATTTT. Its translation: CASSLGQGGNTIYF.